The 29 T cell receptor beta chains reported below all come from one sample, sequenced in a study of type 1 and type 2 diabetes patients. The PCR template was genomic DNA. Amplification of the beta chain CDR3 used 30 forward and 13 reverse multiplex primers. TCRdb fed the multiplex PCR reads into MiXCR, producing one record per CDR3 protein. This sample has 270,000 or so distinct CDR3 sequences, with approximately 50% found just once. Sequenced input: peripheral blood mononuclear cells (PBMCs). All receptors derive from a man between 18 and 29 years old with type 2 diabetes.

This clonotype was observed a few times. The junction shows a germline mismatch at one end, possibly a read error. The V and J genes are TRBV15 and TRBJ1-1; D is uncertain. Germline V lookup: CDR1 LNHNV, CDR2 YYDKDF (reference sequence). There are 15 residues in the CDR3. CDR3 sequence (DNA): TGTGCCACCAGCAGAGGTGGAGGAACGAACACCGAAGCTTTCTTT. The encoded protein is CATSRGGGTNTEAFF.

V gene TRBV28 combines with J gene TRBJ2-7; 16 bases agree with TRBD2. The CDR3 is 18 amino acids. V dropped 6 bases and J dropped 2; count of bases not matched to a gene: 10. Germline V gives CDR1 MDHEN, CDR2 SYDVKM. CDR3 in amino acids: CASSPGLAGGKTTYEQYF. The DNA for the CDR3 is TGTGCCAGCAGCCCGGGACTAGCGGGGGGGAAAACAACCTACGAGCAGTACTTC. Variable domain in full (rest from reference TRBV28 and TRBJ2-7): DVKVTQSSRYLVKRTGEKVFLECVQDMDHENMFWYRQDPGLGLRLIYFSYDVKMKEKGDIPEGYSVSREKKERFSLILESASTNQTSMYLCASSPGLAGGKTTYEQYFGPGTRLTVT.

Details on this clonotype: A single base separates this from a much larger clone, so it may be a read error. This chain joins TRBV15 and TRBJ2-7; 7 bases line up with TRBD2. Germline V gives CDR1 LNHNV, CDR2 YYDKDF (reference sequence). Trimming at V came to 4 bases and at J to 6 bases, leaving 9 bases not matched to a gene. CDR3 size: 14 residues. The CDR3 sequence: CATSIDSGGPEQYF. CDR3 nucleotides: TGTGCCACCAGCATAGATTCGGGGGGTCCCGAGCAGTACTTC.

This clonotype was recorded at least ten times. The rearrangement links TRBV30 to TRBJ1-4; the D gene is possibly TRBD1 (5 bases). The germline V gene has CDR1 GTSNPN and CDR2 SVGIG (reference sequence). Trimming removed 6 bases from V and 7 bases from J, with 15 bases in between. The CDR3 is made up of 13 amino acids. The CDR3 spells CACQAGIREKLFF. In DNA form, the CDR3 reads TGTGCCTGCCAGGCAGGGATACGTGAAAAACTGTTTTTT.

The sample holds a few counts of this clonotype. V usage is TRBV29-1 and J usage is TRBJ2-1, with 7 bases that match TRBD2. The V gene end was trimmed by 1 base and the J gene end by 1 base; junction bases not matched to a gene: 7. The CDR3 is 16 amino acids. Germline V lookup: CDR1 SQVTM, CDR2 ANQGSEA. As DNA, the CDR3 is TGCAGCGTTGAAGGGGCTGGCGGGAGTTCCTACAATGAGCAGTTCTTC. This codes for CSVEGAGGSSYNEQFF.

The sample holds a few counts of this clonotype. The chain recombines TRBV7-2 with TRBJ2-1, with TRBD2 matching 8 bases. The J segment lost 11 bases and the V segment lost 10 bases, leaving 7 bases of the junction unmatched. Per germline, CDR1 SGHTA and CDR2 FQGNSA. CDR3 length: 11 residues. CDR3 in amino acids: CAIYEREQQFF. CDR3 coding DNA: TGTGCCATCTACGAGCGGGAGCAGCAGTTCTTC.

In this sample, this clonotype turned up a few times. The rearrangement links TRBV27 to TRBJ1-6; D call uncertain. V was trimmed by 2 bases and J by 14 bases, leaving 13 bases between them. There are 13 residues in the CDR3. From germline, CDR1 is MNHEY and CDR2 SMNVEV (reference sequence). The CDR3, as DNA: TGTGCCAGCAGTTTACGGGAAAATTCGGCCCTCCACTTT. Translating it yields CASSLRENSALHF.

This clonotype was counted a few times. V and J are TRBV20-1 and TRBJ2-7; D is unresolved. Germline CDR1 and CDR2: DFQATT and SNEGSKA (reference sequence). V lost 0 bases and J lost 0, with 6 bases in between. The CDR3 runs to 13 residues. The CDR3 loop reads CSARERTSYEQYF. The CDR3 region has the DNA TGCAGTGCTAGAGAACGTACCTCCTACGAGCAGTACTTC.

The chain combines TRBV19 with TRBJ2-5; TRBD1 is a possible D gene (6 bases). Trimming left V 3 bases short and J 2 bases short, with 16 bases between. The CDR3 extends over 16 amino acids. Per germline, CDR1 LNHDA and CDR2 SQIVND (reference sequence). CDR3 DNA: TGTGCCAGTAGTATCGGCGTAGGACAGAAACAAGAGACCCAGTACTTC. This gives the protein CASSIGVGQKQETQYF.

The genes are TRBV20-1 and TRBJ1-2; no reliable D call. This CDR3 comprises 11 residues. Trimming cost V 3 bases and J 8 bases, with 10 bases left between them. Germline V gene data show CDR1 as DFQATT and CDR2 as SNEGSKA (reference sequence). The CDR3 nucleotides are TGCAGTGCTAGCTTAGGAGGCGGCTACACCTTC. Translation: CSASLGGGYTF.

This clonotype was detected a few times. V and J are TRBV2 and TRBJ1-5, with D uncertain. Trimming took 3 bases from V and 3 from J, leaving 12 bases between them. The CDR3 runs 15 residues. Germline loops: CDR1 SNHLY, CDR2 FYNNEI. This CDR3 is CASSDTWQNNQPQHF. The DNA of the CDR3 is TGTGCCAGCAGTGATACTTGGCAGAACAATCAGCCCCAGCATTTT.

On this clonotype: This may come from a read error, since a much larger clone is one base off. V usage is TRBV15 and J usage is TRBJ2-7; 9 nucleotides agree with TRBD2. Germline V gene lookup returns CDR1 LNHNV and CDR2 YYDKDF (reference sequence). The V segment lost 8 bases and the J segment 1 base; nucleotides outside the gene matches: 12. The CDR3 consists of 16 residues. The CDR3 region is CATGVERSGRSYEQYF. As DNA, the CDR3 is TGTGCCACCGGCGTCGAGAGGAGCGGGAGGTCCTACGAGCAGTACTTC.

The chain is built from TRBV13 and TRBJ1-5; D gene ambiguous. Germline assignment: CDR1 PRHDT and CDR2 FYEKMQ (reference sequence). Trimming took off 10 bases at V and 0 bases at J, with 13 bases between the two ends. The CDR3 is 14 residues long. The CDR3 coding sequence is TGTGCCACCAGTGCCCCGTTTAGCAATCAGCCCCAGCATTTT. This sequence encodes CATSAPFSNQPQHF.

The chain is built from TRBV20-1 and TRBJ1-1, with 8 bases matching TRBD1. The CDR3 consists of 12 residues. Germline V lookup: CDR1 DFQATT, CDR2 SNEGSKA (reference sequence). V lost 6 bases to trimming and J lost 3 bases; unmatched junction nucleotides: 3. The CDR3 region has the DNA TGCAGTGCACCGACAGGGGACACTGAAGCTTTCTTT. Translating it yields CSAPTGDTEAFF.

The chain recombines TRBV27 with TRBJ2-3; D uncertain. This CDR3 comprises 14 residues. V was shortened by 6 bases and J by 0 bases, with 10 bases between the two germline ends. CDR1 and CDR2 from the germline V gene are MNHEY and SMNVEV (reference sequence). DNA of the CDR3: TGTGCCAGCAGCTTTGGGAAGAGCACAGATACGCAGTATTTT. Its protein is CASSFGKSTDTQYF.

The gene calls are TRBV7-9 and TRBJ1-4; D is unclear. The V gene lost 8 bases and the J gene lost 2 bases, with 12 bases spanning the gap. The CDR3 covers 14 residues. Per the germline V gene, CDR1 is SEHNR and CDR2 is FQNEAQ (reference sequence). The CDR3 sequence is CASLATATNEKLFF. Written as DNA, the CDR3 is TGTGCCAGCCTTGCTACCGCTACTAATGAAAAACTGTTTTTT. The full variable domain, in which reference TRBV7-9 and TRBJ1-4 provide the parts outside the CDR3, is DTGVSQNPRHKITKRGQNVTFRCDPISEHNRLYWYRQTLGQGPEFLTYFQNEAQLEKSRLLSDRFSAERPKGSFSTLEIQRTEQGDSAMYLCASLATATNEKLFFGSGTQLSVL.

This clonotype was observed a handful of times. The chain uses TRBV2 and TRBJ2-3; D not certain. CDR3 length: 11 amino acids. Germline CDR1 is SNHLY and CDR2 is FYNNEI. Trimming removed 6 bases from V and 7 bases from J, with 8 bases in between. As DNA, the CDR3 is TGTGCCAGCAGCCGCGGCAATACGCAGTATTTT. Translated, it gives CASSRGNTQYF.

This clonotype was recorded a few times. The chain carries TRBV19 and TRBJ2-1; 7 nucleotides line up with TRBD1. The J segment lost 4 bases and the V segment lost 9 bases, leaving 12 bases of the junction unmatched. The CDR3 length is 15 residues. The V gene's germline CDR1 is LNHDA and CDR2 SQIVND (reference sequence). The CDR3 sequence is CASSPDRSLYNEQFF. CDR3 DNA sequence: TGTGCCAGCAGCCCGGACAGGTCCCTTTACAATGAGCAGTTCTTC.

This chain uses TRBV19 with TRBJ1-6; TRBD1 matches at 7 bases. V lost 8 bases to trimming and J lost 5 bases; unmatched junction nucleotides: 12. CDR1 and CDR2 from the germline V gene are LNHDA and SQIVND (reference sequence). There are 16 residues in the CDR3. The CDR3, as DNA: TGTGCCAGTGGCTCGGACCCTGACAGGGATAATTCACCCCTCCACTTT. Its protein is CASGSDPDRDNSPLHF.

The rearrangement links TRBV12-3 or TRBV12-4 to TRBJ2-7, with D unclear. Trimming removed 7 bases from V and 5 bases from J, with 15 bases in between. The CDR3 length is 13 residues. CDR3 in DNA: TGTGCCAGCACGGCCAGTTACAATCACGAGCAGTACTTC. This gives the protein CASTASYNHEQYF.

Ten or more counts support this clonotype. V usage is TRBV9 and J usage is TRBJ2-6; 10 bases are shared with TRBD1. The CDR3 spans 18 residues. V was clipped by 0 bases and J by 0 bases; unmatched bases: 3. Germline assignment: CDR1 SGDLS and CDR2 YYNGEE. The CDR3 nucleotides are TGTGCCAGCAGCGTAGGAGGGACAGGGGACTCTGGGGCCAACGTCCTGACTTTC. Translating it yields CASSVGGTGDSGANVLTF.

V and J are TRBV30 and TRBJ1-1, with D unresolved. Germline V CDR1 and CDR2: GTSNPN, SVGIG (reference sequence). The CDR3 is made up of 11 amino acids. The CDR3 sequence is CGWGMNTEAFF. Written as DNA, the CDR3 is TGTGGTTGGGGAATGAACACTGAAGCTTTCTTT.

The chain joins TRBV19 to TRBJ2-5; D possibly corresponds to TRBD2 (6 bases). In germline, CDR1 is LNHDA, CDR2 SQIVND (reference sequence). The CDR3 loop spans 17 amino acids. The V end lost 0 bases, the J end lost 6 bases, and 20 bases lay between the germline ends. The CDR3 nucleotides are TGTGCCAGTAGTATAGATAGGGGACTCCGGGCCGTTCAGACCCAGTACTTC. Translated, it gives CASSIDRGLRAVQTQYF.

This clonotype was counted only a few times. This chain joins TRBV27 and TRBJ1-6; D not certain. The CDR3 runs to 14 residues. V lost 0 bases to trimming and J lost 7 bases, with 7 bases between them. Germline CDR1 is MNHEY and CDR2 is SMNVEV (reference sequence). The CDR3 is CASSLSSTNSPLHF. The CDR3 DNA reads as TGTGCCAGCAGTTTATCCTCCACCAATTCACCCCTCCACTTT.

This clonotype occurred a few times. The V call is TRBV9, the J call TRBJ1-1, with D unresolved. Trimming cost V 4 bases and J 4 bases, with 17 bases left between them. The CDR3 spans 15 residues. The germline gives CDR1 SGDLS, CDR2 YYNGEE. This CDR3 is CASSSQDISSTEAFF. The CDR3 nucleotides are TGTGCCAGCAGCTCCCAAGACATTTCGAGCACTGAAGCTTTCTTT.

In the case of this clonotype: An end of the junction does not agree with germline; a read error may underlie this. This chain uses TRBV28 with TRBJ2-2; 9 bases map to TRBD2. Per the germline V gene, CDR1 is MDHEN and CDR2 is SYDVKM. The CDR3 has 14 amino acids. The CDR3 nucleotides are TGTGCCAGCAGCCGGACTAGCGCGACCGGGGAGCTGCTTTTT. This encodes CASSRTSATGELLF.

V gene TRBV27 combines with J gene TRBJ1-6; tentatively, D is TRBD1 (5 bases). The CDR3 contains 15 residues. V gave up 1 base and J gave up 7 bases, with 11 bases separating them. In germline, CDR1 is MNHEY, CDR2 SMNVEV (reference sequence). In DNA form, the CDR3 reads TGTGCCAGCAGTTTATACCGGGGGGGGAATTCACCCCTCCACTTT. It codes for CASSLYRGGNSPLHF.

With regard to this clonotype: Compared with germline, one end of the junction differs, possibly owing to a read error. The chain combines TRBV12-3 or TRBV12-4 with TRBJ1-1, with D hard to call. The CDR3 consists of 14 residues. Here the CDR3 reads CASSFTLMNTKAFF. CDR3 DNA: TGTGCCAGCAGTTTTACCCTCATGAACACTAAAGCTTTCTTT.

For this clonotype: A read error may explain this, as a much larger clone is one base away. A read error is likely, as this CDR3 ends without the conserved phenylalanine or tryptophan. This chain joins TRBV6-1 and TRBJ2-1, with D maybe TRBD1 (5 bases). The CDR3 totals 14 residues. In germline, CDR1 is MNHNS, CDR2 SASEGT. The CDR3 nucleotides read TGCGCCAGCAGTGACAGTTCCGCCTACAATGAGCAGTTCCTC. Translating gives CASSDSSAYNEQFL.